A selection of T cell receptor beta chains follows, all from one sample in a study of response to subunit inactivated influenza vaccine. TCRdb re-called the RT-PCR reads through MiXCR, storing one row per CDR3 protein. The sample holds a few hundred thousand distinct CDR3 sequences, 20% to 25% seen once. The material was PBMCs from blood, obtained about 19 months after vaccination. The receptors here all came from a man aged 50 to 75 who received an inactivated influenza vaccine. Both conserved end residues are part of each CDR3. The D gene is left open where the match is weak. Clone size is given for some rows only: seen once, a few or many times, or a class if the clone is expanded.

J: TRBJ1-2
D: -
V: TRBV12-3/TRBV12-4
size: few
CDR3: CASTFPGVHGYTF
DNA: TGTGCCAGCACCTTCCCGGGGGTGCATGGCTACACCTTC

J: TRBJ1-5
D: -
V: TRBV12-3/TRBV12-4
size: few
CDR3: CASSLEGLGNQPQHF
DNA: TGTGCCAGCAGTTTAGAGGGGTTGGGCAATCAGCCCCAGCATTTT

J: TRBJ2-1
D: -
V: TRBV4-2
size: -
CDR3: CASSQDSGLEQFF
DNA: TGTGCCAGCAGCCAAGATAGTGGTTTAGAGCAGTTCTTC

J: TRBJ2-7
D: -
V: TRBV27
size: -
CDR3: CASSLSRYGTYEQYF
DNA: TGTGCCAGCAGTTTATCTCGGTATGGGACCTACGAGCAGTACTTC

J: TRBJ2-5
D: -
V: TRBV20-1
size: -
CDR3: CSAKDQKSLTKGGTQYF
DNA: TGCAGTGCCAAGGACCAGAAGTCATTGACGAAGGGAGGGACCCAGTACTTC

J: TRBJ2-7
D: -
V: TRBV10-2
size: few
CDR3: CASSMTGAGINEQYF
DNA: TGCGCCAGCAGCATGACTGGGGCAGGGATAAACGAGCAGTACTTC

J: TRBJ1-6
D: TRBD1
V: TRBV5-4
size: -
CDR3: CASSSQGALYEYNSALHF
DNA: TGTGCCAGCAGCTCGCAGGGGGCCCTATACGAGTATAATTCAGCCCTCCACTTT

J: TRBJ2-3
D: -
V: TRBV12-3/TRBV12-4
size: -
CDR3: CASSSGVPDTQYF
DNA: TGTGCCAGCAGTTCGGGGGTGCCAGATACGCAGTATTTT

J: TRBJ2-7
D: -
V: TRBV30
size: -
CDR3: CAWRHGTLAYEQYF
DNA: TGTGCCTGGAGGCACGGGACGCTTGCCTACGAGCAGTACTTC

J: TRBJ2-3
D: -
V: TRBV12-3/TRBV12-4
size: few
CDR3: CASRSEIIDLSADTQYF
DNA: TGTGCCAGCAGGTCAGAAATCATTGATTTGTCGGCAGATACGCAGTATTTT

J: TRBJ2-3
D: TRBD2
V: TRBV5-1
size: few
CDR3: CASSLASSGGSTDTQYF
DNA: TGCGCCAGCAGCTTGGCCAGCAGCGGGGGTAGCACAGATACGCAGTATTTT

J: TRBJ1-1
D: -
V: TRBV5-4
size: -
CDR3: CASSIVSGETFF
DNA: TGTGCCAGCAGTATCGTTTCGGGGGAAACTTTCTTT

J: TRBJ1-3
D: -
V: TRBV7-9
size: many
CDR3: CASTTTGSGNTIYF
DNA: TGTGCCAGCACCACTACAGGGTCTGGAAACACCATATATTTT

J: TRBJ1-1
D: -
V: TRBV4-3
size: -
CDR3: CASSRWDNMNTEAFF
DNA: TGCGCCAGCAGCCGCTGGGACAACATGAACACTGAAGCTTTCTTT

J: TRBJ1-2
D: -
V: TRBV20-1
size: -
CDR3: CSARPGDGRYGYTF
DNA: TGCAGTGCTAGGCCCGGGGACGGAAGATATGGCTACACCTTC

J: TRBJ2-2
D: TRBD1
V: TRBV4-2
size: -
CDR3: CASSPGTGGTGELFF
DNA: TGTGCCAGCAGCCCGGGGACAGGGGGGACCGGGGAGCTGTTTTTT

J: TRBJ1-5
D: -
V: TRBV20-1
size: few
CDR3: CSATPKIYSNQPQHF
DNA: TGCAGTGCTACGCCGAAGATATATAGCAATCAGCCCCAGCATTTT

J: TRBJ2-5
D: TRBD2
V: TRBV11-2
size: -
CDR3: CASGGEVTQYF
DNA: TGTGCCAGCGGGGGGGAAGTGACCCAGTACTTC

J: TRBJ1-1
D: -
V: TRBV10-1
size: -
CDR3: CASSEGSMNTEAFF
DNA: TGCGCCAGTTCCGAGGGGAGCATGAACACTGAAGCTTTCTTT

J: TRBJ2-2
D: -
V: TRBV19
size: few
CDR3: CASSIIPNTGELFF
DNA: TGTGCCAGTAGCATAATACCGAACACCGGGGAGCTGTTTTTT

J: TRBJ1-6
D: -
V: TRBV2
size: -
CDR3: CASSEVPRSYNSPLHF
DNA: TGTGCCAGCAGTGAGGTCCCGCGCTCCTATAATTCACCCCTCCACTTT

J: TRBJ1-1
D: -
V: TRBV19
size: many
CDR3: CASSMGKPQGSFF
DNA: TGTGCCAGTAGTATGGGGAAGCCACAGGGTTCCTTCTTT

J: TRBJ2-2
D: TRBD2
V: TRBV7-2
size: few
CDR3: CASSRGGNTGELFF
DNA: TGTGCCAGCAGCCGGGGGGGGAATACCGGGGAGCTGTTTTTT

J: TRBJ2-2
D: TRBD1
V: TRBV6-1
size: -
CDR3: CASSPSGQGHTGELFF
DNA: TGTGCCAGCAGTCCATCCGGACAGGGCCACACCGGGGAGCTGTTTTTT

J: TRBJ1-1
D: TRBD1
V: TRBV29-1
size: few
CDR3: CSDRQGSTEAFF
DNA: TGCAGCGACCGACAGGGGTCCACTGAAGCTTTCTTT

J: TRBJ2-7
D: -
V: TRBV5-1
size: -
CDR3: CASSLGLRDTSYEQYF
DNA: TGCGCCAGCAGCTTGGGGCTCCGGGACACATCCTACGAGCAGTACTTC

J: TRBJ2-1
D: TRBD2
V: TRBV5-8
size: -
CDR3: CASSFTSGRGAYNEQFF
DNA: TGTGCCAGCAGCTTTACTAGCGGGAGAGGTGCCTACAATGAGCAGTTCTTC

J: TRBJ2-6
D: -
V: TRBV6-5
size: few
CDR3: CASSYNRLSSGANVLTF
DNA: TGTGCCAGCAGTTACAACAGACTAAGCTCTGGGGCCAACGTCCTGACTTTC

J: TRBJ2-1
D: TRBD2
V: TRBV12-3/TRBV12-4
size: once
CDR3: CASSIGLGRRHEQFF
DNA: TGTGCCAGCAGTATCGGACTAGGTCGGCGCCATGAGCAGTTCTTC

J: TRBJ2-3
D: TRBD2
V: TRBV20-1
size: -
CDR3: CSASTSGGNTQYF
DNA: TGCAGTGCTTCGACTAGCGGGGGCAATACGCAGTATTTT

J: TRBJ1-2
D: -
V: TRBV10-3
size: many
CDR3: CAISGDYGYTF
DNA: TGTGCCATCAGTGGTGACTATGGCTACACCTTC

J: TRBJ2-1
D: TRBD2
V: TRBV6-5
size: -
CDR3: CASSYWRAGSSYNEQFF
DNA: TGTGCCAGCAGTTACTGGCGAGCGGGGAGCTCCTACAATGAGCAGTTCTTC

J: TRBJ2-1
D: TRBD2
V: TRBV20-1
size: -
CDR3: CSARAGGRAYNEQFF
DNA: TGCAGTGCTAGAGCCGGCGGGAGGGCTTACAATGAGCAGTTCTTC

J: TRBJ1-2
D: -
V: TRBV5-1
size: many
CDR3: CASSPDPTGNYGYTF
DNA: TGCGCCAGTAGCCCCGATCCGACAGGAAATTATGGCTACACCTTC

J: TRBJ1-1
D: -
V: TRBV5-1
size: few
CDR3: CASSWDGQLNTEAFF
DNA: TGCGCCAGCAGCTGGGACGGACAGTTGAACACTGAAGCTTTCTTT

J: TRBJ2-7
D: TRBD1
V: TRBV2
size: few
CDR3: CASRDRGYEQYF
DNA: TGTGCCAGCAGGGACAGGGGTTACGAGCAGTACTTC

J: TRBJ2-5
D: -
V: TRBV29-1
size: many
CDR3: CSVEPGEETQYF
DNA: TGCAGCGTTGAGCCAGGGGAAGAGACCCAGTACTTC

J: TRBJ2-5
D: -
V: TRBV5-1
size: -
CDR3: CASSQTLDPGETQYF
DNA: TGCGCCAGCAGCCAAACCCTGGACCCTGGGGAGACCCAGTACTTC

J: TRBJ2-1
D: TRBD2
V: TRBV18
size: few
CDR3: CASSPLIPGLAGGPRNEQFF
DNA: TGTGCCAGCTCACCACTAATTCCGGGACTAGCGGGAGGGCCACGGAATGAGCAGTTCTTC

J: TRBJ2-7
D: -
V: TRBV4-2
size: few
CDR3: CASSQGNEDSYEQYF
DNA: TGTGCCAGCAGCCAAGGTAATGAGGATTCCTACGAGCAGTACTTC

J: TRBJ2-5
D: -
V: TRBV12-3/TRBV12-4
size: -
CDR3: CASSLSIGWQETQYF
DNA: TGTGCCAGCAGTTTAAGTATAGGTTGGCAAGAGACCCAGTACTTC

J: TRBJ1-4
D: -
V: TRBV20-1
size: -
CDR3: CSASRGSGANGKLFF
DNA: TGCAGTGCTAGTCGTGGATCCGGGGCTAATGGAAAACTGTTTTTT

J: TRBJ2-1
D: TRBD2
V: TRBV28
size: -
CDR3: CASQGLVTYEQFF
DNA: TGTGCCAGTCAGGGACTAGTCACCTATGAGCAGTTCTTC

J: TRBJ1-6
D: TRBD1
V: TRBV11-2
size: many
CDR3: CASSLVLQGNNSPLHF
DNA: TGTGCCAGCAGCTTGGTGTTACAGGGGAATAATTCACCCCTCCACTTT

J: TRBJ2-2
D: TRBD1
V: TRBV10-2
size: -
CDR3: CASSDRGHVGELFF
DNA: TGCGCCAGCAGTGACAGGGGGCATGTCGGGGAGCTGTTTTTT

J: TRBJ1-2
D: -
V: TRBV5-6
size: -
CDR3: CASSSRPTRNYGYTF
DNA: TGTGCCAGCAGCTCAAGACCGACAAGGAACTATGGCTACACCTTC

J: TRBJ1-1
D: -
V: TRBV19
size: -
CDR3: CASSWGHRNTEAFF
DNA: TGTGCCAGTAGTTGGGGACACCGGAACACTGAAGCTTTCTTT

J: TRBJ2-1
D: -
V: TRBV19
size: few
CDR3: CASSLIGSAYNEQFF
DNA: TGTGCCAGTAGCCTTATCGGATCAGCATACAATGAGCAGTTCTTC

J: TRBJ2-4
D: TRBD2
V: TRBV12-3/TRBV12-4
size: few
CDR3: CASSIAGLAKNIQYF
DNA: TGTGCCAGCAGTATAGCGGGATTGGCCAAAAACATTCAGTACTTC

J: TRBJ2-7
D: -
V: TRBV5-6
size: -
CDR3: CASSLVPGSSYEQYF
DNA: TGTGCCAGCAGCTTGGTGCCGGGGAGCTCCTACGAGCAGTACTTC

J: TRBJ2-2
D: -
V: TRBV7-6
size: -
CDR3: CASSLARAAATNTGELFF
DNA: TGTGCCAGCAGCTTAGCGAGGGCAGCGGCAACGAACACCGGGGAGCTGTTTTTT

J: TRBJ1-3
D: -
V: TRBV16
size: many
CDR3: CASSQHYSGNTIYF
DNA: TGTGCCAGCAGCCAACACTACTCTGGAAACACCATATATTTT

J: TRBJ2-1
D: -
V: TRBV14
size: few
CDR3: CASRPGAGRNEQFF
DNA: TGTGCCAGCAGACCCGGGGCAGGGAGAAATGAGCAGTTCTTC

J: TRBJ2-7
D: -
V: TRBV7-2
size: many
CDR3: CASSPSMGPYEQYF
DNA: TGTGCCAGCAGCCCCTCGATGGGGCCCTACGAGCAGTACTTC

J: TRBJ1-1
D: -
V: TRBV6-2/TRBV6-3
size: -
CDR3: CASSFGWENTEAFF
DNA: TGTGCCAGCAGCTTCGGGTGGGAGAACACTGAAGCTTTCTTT

J: TRBJ1-2
D: TRBD1
V: TRBV5-1
size: few
CDR3: CASSPYAGGDNGYTF
DNA: TGCGCCAGCAGCCCCTACGCAGGGGGGGATAATGGCTACACCTTC

J: TRBJ2-1
D: -
V: TRBV7-9
size: -
CDR3: CASSLLRQAPYNEQFF
DNA: TGTGCCAGCAGCTTACTAAGACAGGCCCCCTACAATGAGCAGTTCTTC

J: TRBJ2-1
D: TRBD1
V: TRBV18
size: -
CDR3: CASSPSTGQGYNEQFF
DNA: TGTGCCAGCTCACCGTCGACGGGACAGGGTTACAATGAGCAGTTCTTC